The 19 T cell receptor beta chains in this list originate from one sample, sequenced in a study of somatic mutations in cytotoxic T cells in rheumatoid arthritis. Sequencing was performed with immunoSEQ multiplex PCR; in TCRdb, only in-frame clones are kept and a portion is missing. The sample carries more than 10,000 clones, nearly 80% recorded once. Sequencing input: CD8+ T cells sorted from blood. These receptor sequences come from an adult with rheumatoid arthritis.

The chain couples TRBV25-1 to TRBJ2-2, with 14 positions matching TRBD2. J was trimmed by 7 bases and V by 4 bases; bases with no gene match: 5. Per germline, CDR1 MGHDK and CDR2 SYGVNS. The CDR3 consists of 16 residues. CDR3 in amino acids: CASSGGLAGVHGELFF. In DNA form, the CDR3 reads TGTGCCAGCAGTGGGGGACTAGCGGGAGTCCACGGGGAGCTGTTTTTT.

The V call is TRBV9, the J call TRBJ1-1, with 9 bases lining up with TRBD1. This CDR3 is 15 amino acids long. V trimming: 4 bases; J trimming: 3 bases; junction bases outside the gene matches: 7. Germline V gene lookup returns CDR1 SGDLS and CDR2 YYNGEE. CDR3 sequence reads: CASSPPRTGDTEAFF. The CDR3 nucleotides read TGTGCCAGCAGCCCCCCCAGGACAGGGGACACTGAAGCTTTCTTT. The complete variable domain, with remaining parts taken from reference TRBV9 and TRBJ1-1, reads DSGVTQTPKHLITATGQRVTLRCSPRSGDLSVYWYQQSLDQGLQFLIQYYNGEERAKGNILERFSAQQFPDLHSELNLSSLELGDSALYFCASSPPRTGDTEAFFGQGTRLTVV.

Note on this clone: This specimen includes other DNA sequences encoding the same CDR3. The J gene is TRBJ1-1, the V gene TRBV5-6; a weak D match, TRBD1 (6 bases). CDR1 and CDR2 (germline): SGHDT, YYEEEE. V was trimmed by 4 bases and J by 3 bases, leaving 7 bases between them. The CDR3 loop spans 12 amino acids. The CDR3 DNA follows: TGTGCCAGCAGCCCAGGGGACACTGAAGCTTTCTTT. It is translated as CASSPGDTEAFF.

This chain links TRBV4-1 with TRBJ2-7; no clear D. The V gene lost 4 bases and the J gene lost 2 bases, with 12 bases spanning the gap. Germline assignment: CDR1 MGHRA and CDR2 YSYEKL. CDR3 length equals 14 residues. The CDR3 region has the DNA TGCGCCAGCAGCCTTTACGCTGGCACCTACGAGCAGTACTTC. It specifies CASSLYAGTYEQYF.

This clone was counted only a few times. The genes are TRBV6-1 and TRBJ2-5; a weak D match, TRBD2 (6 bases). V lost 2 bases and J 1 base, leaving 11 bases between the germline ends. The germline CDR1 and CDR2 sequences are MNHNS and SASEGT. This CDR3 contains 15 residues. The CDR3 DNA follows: TGTGCCAGCAGTGAAATAGGAGGGCGCCAAGAGACCCAGTACTTC. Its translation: CASSEIGGRQETQYF.

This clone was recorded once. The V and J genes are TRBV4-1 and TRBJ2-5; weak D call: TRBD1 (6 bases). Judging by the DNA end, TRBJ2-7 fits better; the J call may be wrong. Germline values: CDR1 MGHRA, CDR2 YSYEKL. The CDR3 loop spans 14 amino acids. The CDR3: CASSPRTADYEQYF. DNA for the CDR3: TGCGCCAGCAGCCCCAGGACAGCGGATTACGAGCAGTACTTC.

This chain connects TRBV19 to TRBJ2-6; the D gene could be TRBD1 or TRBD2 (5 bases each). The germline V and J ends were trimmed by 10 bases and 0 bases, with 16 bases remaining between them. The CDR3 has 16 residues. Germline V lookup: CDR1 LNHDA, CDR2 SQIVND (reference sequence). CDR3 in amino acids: CATSIEGRSGANVLTF. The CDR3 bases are TGTGCCACCTCCATCGAGGGGCGCTCTGGGGCCAACGTCCTGACTTTC.

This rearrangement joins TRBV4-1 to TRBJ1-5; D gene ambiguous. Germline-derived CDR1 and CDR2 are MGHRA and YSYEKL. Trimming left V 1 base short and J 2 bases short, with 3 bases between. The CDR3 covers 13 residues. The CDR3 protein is CASSQGGNQPQHF. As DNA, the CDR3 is TGCGCCAGCAGCCAAGGGGGCAATCAGCCCCAGCATTTT.

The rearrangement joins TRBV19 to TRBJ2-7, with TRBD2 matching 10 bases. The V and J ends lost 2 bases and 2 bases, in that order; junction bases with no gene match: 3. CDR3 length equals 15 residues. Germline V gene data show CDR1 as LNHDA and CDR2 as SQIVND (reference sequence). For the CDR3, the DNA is TGTGCCAGTAGTATATCACTAGCGGGAACCTACGAGCAGTACTTC. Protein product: CASSISLAGTYEQYF. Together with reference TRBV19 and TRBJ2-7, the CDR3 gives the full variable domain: DGGITQSPKYLFRKEGQNVTLSCEQNLNHDAMYWYRQDPGQGLRLIYYSQIVNDFQKGDIAEGYSVSREKKESFPLTVTSAQKNPTAFYLCASSISLAGTYEQYFGPGTRLTVT.

CDR3 sequence: CAISEGNTEAFF. DNA of the CDR3: TGTGCCATCAGTGAGGGTAACACTGAAGCTTTCTTT. The V and J genes are TRBV10-3 and TRBJ1-1; D not resolved. Germline V gene lookup returns CDR1 ENHRY and CDR2 SYGVKD. Between the trimmed V and J ends, which lost 2 bases and 2 bases, there was a span of 3 bases. The CDR3 has 12 residues.

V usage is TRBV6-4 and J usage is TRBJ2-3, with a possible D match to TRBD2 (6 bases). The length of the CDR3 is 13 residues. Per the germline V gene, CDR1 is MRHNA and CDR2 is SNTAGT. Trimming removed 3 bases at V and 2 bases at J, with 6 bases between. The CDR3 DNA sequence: TGTGCCAGCAGTGAGCGGGACACAGATACGCAGTATTTT. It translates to CASSERDTDTQYF.

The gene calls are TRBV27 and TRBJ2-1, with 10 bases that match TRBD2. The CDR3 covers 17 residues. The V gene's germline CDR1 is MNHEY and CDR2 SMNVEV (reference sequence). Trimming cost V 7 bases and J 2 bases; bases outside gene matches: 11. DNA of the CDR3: TGTGCCAGCATGCCCCTGCTAGCGGGAGAAACCTACAATGAGCAGTTCTTC. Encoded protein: CASMPLLAGETYNEQFF.

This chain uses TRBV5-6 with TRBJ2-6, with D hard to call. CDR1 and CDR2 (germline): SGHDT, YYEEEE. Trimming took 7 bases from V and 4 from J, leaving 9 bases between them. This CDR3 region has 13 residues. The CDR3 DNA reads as TGTGCCAGCGCCCTTTGGGGGGCCAACGTCCTGACTTTC. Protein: CASALWGANVLTF.

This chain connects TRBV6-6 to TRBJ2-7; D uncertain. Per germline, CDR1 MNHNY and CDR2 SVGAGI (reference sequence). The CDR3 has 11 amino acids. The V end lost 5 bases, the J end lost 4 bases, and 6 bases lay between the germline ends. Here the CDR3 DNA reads TGTGCCAGCAGTGACACTTACGAGCAGTACTTC. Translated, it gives CASSDTYEQYF.

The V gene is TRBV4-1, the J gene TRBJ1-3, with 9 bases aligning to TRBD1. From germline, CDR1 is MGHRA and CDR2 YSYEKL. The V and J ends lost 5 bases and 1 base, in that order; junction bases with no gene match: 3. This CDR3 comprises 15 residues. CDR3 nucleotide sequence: TGCGCCAGCAGCGGTGACAGGGGGTCTGGAAACACCATATATTTT. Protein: CASSGDRGSGNTIYF.

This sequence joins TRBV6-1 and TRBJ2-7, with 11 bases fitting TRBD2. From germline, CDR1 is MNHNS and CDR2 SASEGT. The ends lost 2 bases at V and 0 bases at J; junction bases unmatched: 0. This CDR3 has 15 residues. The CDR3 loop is CASSETSGSSYEQYF. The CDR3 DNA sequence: TGTGCCAGCAGTGAAACTAGCGGGAGCTCCTACGAGCAGTACTTC.

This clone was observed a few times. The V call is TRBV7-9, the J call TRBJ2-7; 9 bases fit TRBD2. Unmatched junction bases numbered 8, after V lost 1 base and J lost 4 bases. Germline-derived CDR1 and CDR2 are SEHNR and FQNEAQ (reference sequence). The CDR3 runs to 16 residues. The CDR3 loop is CASSLVVAGDLYEQYF. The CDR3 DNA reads TGTGCCAGCAGCTTAGTAGTAGCGGGAGATCTGTACGAGCAGTACTTC.

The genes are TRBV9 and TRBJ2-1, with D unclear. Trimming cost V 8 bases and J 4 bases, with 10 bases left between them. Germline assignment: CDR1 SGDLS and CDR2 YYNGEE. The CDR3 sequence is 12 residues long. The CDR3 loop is CASSDGYNEQFF. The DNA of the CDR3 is TGTGCCAGTTCGGACGGTTACAATGAGCAGTTCTTC.

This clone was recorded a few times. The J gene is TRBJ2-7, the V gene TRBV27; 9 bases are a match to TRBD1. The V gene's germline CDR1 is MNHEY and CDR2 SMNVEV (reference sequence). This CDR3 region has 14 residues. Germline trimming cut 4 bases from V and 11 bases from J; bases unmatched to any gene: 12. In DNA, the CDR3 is TGTGCCAGCAGTTCCGGGACAGGGTCCGATCTGGAGTACTTC. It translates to CASSSGTGSDLEYF.